The 22 T cell receptor beta chains given below trace back to one sample, sequenced in a study of PD-1 blockade in classical Hodgkin lymphoma. Stated time point: newly diagnosed, previously untreated cHL patient sample. The repertoire was sequenced with immunoSEQ multiplex PCR; TCRdb's copy has only in-frame clones and lacks some. The sample holds some 17,000 clones; roughly four fifths are singletons and the top ten take 8% to 8.5%. Sequencing was performed on peripheral blood mononuclear cells (PBMCs). These receptors came from a human donor with classical Hodgkin lymphoma.

V usage is TRBV14 and J usage is TRBJ2-1; D ambiguous. This CDR3 has 16 amino acids. The V end was cut by 0 bases, the J end by 3 bases, with 12 bases between. Germline loops: CDR1 SGHDN, CDR2 FVKESK. The CDR3 DNA is TGTGCCAGCAGCCAAGATCGGGTGAGGATCTACAATGAGCAGTTCTTC. It specifies CASSQDRVRIYNEQFF. Full variable domain (rest looked up from reference TRBV14 and TRBJ2-1): EAGVTQFPSHSVIEKGQTVTLRCDPISGHDNLYWYRRVMGKEIKFLLHFVKESKQDESGMPNNRFLAERTGGTYSTLKVQPAELEDSGVYFCASSQDRVRIYNEQFFGPGTRLTVL.

The chain carries TRBV18 and TRBJ1-4; D not certain. CDR3 size: 15 residues. Germline V CDR1 and CDR2: KGHSH, LQKENI. V was cut by 1 base and J by 1 base, with 7 bases left in between. CDR3 in amino acids: CASSPREVTNEKLFF. The CDR3 DNA follows: TGTGCCAGCTCACCACGGGAAGTAACTAATGAAAAACTGTTTTTT.

V gene TRBV5-1 combines with J gene TRBJ2-2; 9 nucleotides match TRBD1. V shed 4 bases and J 1 base; nucleotides not matched to a gene: 8. The CDR3 covers 17 residues. Germline CDR1 is SGHRS and CDR2 is YFSETQ. As DNA, the CDR3 is TGCGCCAGCAGCCACGCCACAGGGGGCGTGAACACCGGGGAGCTGTTTTTT. It encodes CASSHATGGVNTGELFF.

The V gene is TRBV19, the J gene TRBJ2-6; D ambiguous. Per the germline V gene, CDR1 is LNHDA and CDR2 is SQIVND (reference sequence). This CDR3 comprises 13 residues. Between the trimmed V and J ends, which lost 3 bases and 4 bases, there was a span of 4 bases. CDR3 protein: CASSINGANVLTF. The DNA of the CDR3 is TGTGCCAGTAGTATCAACGGGGCCAACGTCCTGACTTTC.

The J gene is TRBJ2-7, the V gene TRBV19; TRBD1 might be the D (7 bases). Germline CDR1 and CDR2: LNHDA and SQIVND (reference sequence). This CDR3 is 15 amino acids long. Trimming took 4 bases from V and 3 from J, leaving 16 bases between them. The CDR3 protein is CASSTSRQGGYEQYF. The CDR3 region has the DNA TGTGCCAGTAGTACCTCAAGACAGGGAGGCTACGAGCAGTACTTC.

CDR3 loop: CATSRAGLNTPQHF. The CDR3 region has the DNA TGTGCCACCAGCAGGGCGGGACTAAACACGCCCCAGCATTTT. The chain employs TRBV15 and TRBJ1-5; a weak D match, TRBD1 (5 bases). Trimming stripped 3 bases from V and 9 bases from J, with 15 bases between. The V gene's germline CDR1 is LNHNV and CDR2 YYDKDF (reference sequence). The CDR3 runs to 14 residues.

V is TRBV7-9 and J is TRBJ2-7; D uncertain. This CDR3 has 13 residues. Per germline, CDR1 SEHNR and CDR2 FQNEAQ (reference sequence). Trimming removed 0 bases at V and 10 bases at J, with 13 bases between. The CDR3 sequence is CASSLARDPRQYF. The CDR3 nucleotides read TGTGCCAGCAGCTTAGCGAGAGACCCAAGACAGTACTTC.

A few counts support this clone. The chain joins TRBV7-2 to TRBJ1-1, with D possibly TRBD1 on 6 matching bases. Germline assignment: CDR1 SGHTA and CDR2 FQGNSA. V was trimmed by 2 bases and J by 3 bases, leaving 7 bases between them. The CDR3 totals 13 residues. The CDR3 nucleotides read TGTGCCAGCAGCTTAAGGGGGGACACTGAAGCTTTCTTT. It translates to CASSLRGDTEAFF.

A few counts support this clone. The chain combines TRBV6-1 with TRBJ2-7; D gene uncertain. Germline assignment: CDR1 MNHNS and CDR2 SASEGT. The CDR3 sequence is 15 residues long. V was trimmed by 3 bases and J by 0 bases, leaving 12 bases between them. The CDR3 is CASSEKDSSSYEQYF. CDR3 bases: TGTGCCAGCAGTGAGAAGGATTCCAGCTCCTACGAGCAGTACTTC.

V is TRBV11-2 and J is TRBJ1-1; D gene unclear. From germline, CDR1 is SGHAT and CDR2 FQNNGV. The CDR3 length is 12 residues. V lost 5 bases and J 6 bases, leaving 10 bases between the germline ends. DNA of the CDR3: TGTGCCAGCAGCCTAAAACATGCTGAAGCTTTCTTT. Translated: CASSLKHAEAFF.

The J gene is TRBJ1-1, the V gene TRBV6-5, with 8 bases identical to TRBD1. The CDR3 is 14 amino acids. From germline, CDR1 is MNHEY and CDR2 SVGAGI. Trimming cost V 6 bases and J 2 bases; bases outside gene matches: 5. Here the CDR3 reads CASSSGTGNTEAFF. The DNA for the CDR3 is TGTGCCAGCAGCTCCGGGACAGGTAACACTGAAGCTTTCTTT.

J is TRBJ2-1 and V is TRBV7-3; unclear D gene. CDR1 is SGHTA and CDR2 is FQGTGA in the germline V gene. Trimming removed 2 bases from V and 3 bases from J, with 11 bases in between. The CDR3 totals 15 residues. CDR3 sequence reads: CASSLSPSGYNEQFF. The CDR3, as DNA: TGTGCCAGCAGCTTATCCCCATCGGGCTACAATGAGCAGTTCTTC.

This sequence joins TRBV6-6 and TRBJ2-3; D assignment may be TRBD1 or TRBD2 (5 bases each). The CDR3 is made up of 14 amino acids. The germline V gene encodes CDR1 MNHNY and CDR2 SVGAGI (reference sequence). V lost 7 bases and J lost 2, with 13 bases in between. CDR3 DNA: TGTGCCAGCACCCAGGGTAGCGTCACAGATACGCAGTATTTT. Protein product: CASTQGSVTDTQYF.

CDR3 in amino acids: CASSYSKGLGTDTQYF. The CDR3 nucleotides read TGTGCCAGCAGTTACTCGAAGGGCCTCGGCACAGATACGCAGTATTTT. The chain links TRBV6-5 to TRBJ2-3; D gene uncertain. Germline V gene sequence: CDR1 MNHEY, CDR2 SVGAGI. This CDR3 has 16 residues. V was shortened by 0 bases and J by 1 base, with 11 bases between the two germline ends.

This chain links TRBV11-3 with TRBJ2-7; no clear D gene. V lost 1 base and J 3 bases, leaving 7 bases between the germline ends. This CDR3 has 13 residues. The germline CDR1 and CDR2 sequences are SGHNT and YENEEA. The CDR3: CASSLVGGYEQYF. Here the CDR3 DNA reads TGTGCCAGCAGCTTAGTTGGCGGCTACGAGCAGTACTTC.

The chain has TRBV4-1 and TRBJ1-2; D unresolved. Germline V gene sequence: CDR1 MGHRA, CDR2 YSYEKL. This CDR3 contains 13 residues. V was clipped by 1 base and J by 4 bases, with 7 bases between them. The CDR3 here is CASSQVGLYGYTF. Written as DNA, the CDR3 is TGCGCCAGCAGCCAAGTGGGCCTCTATGGCTACACCTTC.

This chain joins TRBV27 and TRBJ2-7; 7 bases fit TRBD2. The CDR3 covers 14 residues. After removal of 3 bases from V and 2 bases from J, the junction contained 4 bases not matched to a gene. CDR1 MNHEY and CDR2 SMNVEV come from the germline V gene (reference sequence). CDR3 in amino acids: CASSFWAGAYEQYF. For the CDR3, the DNA is TGTGCCAGCAGTTTCTGGGCGGGGGCCTACGAGCAGTACTTC.

The chain combines TRBV6-5 with TRBJ1-1, with a weak D call TRBD1 (5 bases). The V gene's germline CDR1 is MNHEY and CDR2 SVGAGI. Trimming pared 6 bases from V and 0 bases from J, leaving 8 bases between. The CDR3 has 13 amino acids. CDR3 bases: TGTGCCAGCAGCGGGACCATGAACACTGAAGCTTTCTTT. This gives the protein CASSGTMNTEAFF.

V is TRBV28 and J is TRBJ2-1, with TRBD1 as a possible D gene (6 bases). Germline loops: CDR1 MDHEN, CDR2 SYDVKM. V lost 4 bases and J 5 bases, leaving 15 bases between the germline ends. The CDR3 is 15 residues long. For the CDR3, the DNA is TGTGCCAGCAGTTCAGGGGACCACTTAAACAATGAGCAGTTCTTC. Its translation is CASSSGDHLNNEQFF. Looking up the rest from reference TRBV28 and TRBJ2-1 gives the full variable domain: DVKVTQSSRYLVKRTGEKVFLECVQDMDHENMFWYRQDPGLGLRLIYFSYDVKMKEKGDIPEGYSVSREKKERFSLILESASTNQTSMYLCASSSGDHLNNEQFFGPGTRLTVL.

By sample fraction, this clone is medium-sized. This chain connects TRBV14 to TRBJ1-1, with D uncertain. Deletions cut 3 bases from V and 11 bases from J, with 10 bases between. Per the germline V gene, CDR1 is SGHDN and CDR2 is FVKESK. This CDR3 contains 11 residues. This CDR3 is CASSHGVGAFF. The DNA of the CDR3 is TGTGCCAGCAGCCACGGGGTGGGTGCTTTCTTT.

The J gene is TRBJ2-7, the V gene TRBV9; the D gene is possibly TRBD2 (5 bases). With 4 bases removed from V and 4 bases from J, the gap between germline ends came to 9 bases. CDR1 SGDLS and CDR2 YYNGEE come from the germline V gene. There are 12 residues in the CDR3. The CDR3 is CASSRPGYEQYF. CDR3 sequence (DNA): TGTGCCAGCAGCAGACCGGGGTACGAGCAGTACTTC.

The chain employs TRBV28 and TRBJ1-1; D is perhaps TRBD1 (6 bases). V was clipped by 8 bases and J by 0 bases, with 10 bases between them. The CDR3 sequence is 13 residues long. The germline gives CDR1 MDHEN, CDR2 SYDVKM. This CDR3 is CASPDRMNTEAFF. CDR3 DNA sequence: TGTGCCAGCCCGGACAGAATGAACACTGAAGCTTTCTTT.